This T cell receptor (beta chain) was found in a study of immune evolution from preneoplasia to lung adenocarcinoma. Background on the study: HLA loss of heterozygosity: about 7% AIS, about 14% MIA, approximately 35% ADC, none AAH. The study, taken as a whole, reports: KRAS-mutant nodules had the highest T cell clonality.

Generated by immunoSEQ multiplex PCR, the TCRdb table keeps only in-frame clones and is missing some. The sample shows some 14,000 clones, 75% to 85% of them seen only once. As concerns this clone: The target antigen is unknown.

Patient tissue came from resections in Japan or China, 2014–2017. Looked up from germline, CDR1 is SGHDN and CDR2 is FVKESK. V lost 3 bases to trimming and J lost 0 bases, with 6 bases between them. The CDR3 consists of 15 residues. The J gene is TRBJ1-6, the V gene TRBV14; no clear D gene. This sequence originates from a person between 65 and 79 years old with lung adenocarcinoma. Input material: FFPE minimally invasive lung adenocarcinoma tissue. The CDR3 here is CASSQGSSYNSPLHF. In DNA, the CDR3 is TGTGCCAGCAGCCAGGGGAGCTCCTATAATTCACCCCTCCACTTT.